The TCR beta chain described here comes from a study of long-term antiretroviral therapy in people with HIV. Study-wide results and caveats: Controls had broader CDR3 length ranges than HIV repertoires did. Pre-ART clonal expansion yielded clones that dominated the repertoire at all time points. Gathering of blood took place between about 2004 and 2018, possibly under older ART regimens.

immunoSEQ v3.0 was run at survey level. Sequencing efforts were directed toward 40,000-50,000 T-cell genomes per sample. The assay was immunoSEQ multiplex PCR, and TCRdb's table has in-frame clones only and misses some. Of 25,000 to 35,000 clones in the sample, about 89% were seen once. CDR3 length: 13 amino acids. Trimming left V 2 bases short and J 7 bases short, with 9 bases between. Germline V gene sequence: CDR1 SGHTA, CDR2 FQGTGA. With regard to this clone: Its antigen is not identified.

The sequencing here drew on unsorted PBMCs, taken 3.1 years after starting antiretroviral therapy. This TCR was sampled from a man aged 18 to 35 with HIV. The chain joins TRBV7-3 to TRBJ2-1; D gene unclear. The CDR3 DNA reads as TGTGCCAGCAGCTTAGGCTGGGGTAATGAGCAGTTCTTC. Translation: CASSLGWGNEQFF.